The 23 T cell receptor beta chains reported below all come from one sample, sequenced in a study of blood T cell repertoires in COVID-19. Only in-frame clones appear in the TCRdb table, and some are missing; sequencing was by immunoSEQ multiplex PCR. The sample shows 200,000 to 300,000 clones, roughly 84% of them seen only once. Sequencing was carried out using peripheral blood. The receptor source for this set is a woman between 40 and 55 years old who had recovered from COVID-19.

The chain recombines TRBV7-2 with TRBJ1-1; D perhaps matches TRBD1 (5 bases). CDR3 length: 14 amino acids. Trimming removed 5 bases at V and 6 bases at J, with 16 bases between. Germline V gene data show CDR1 as SGHTA and CDR2 as FQGNSA. The CDR3 here is CASSPGHKFAEAFF. In nucleotides, the CDR3 is TGTGCCAGCAGCCCCGGACATAAATTCGCTGAAGCTTTCTTT.

The rearrangement joins TRBV5-4 to TRBJ2-3, with D possibly matching TRBD1 (6 bases). Germline V gene lookup returns CDR1 SGHNT and CDR2 YYREEE (reference sequence). This CDR3 comprises 14 residues. Trimming shortened V by 4 bases and J by 2 bases, and 11 bases separated the two germline ends. The CDR3 nucleotides read TGTGCCAGCAGCGCAGGACAGTACACAGATACGCAGTATTTT. The encoded protein is CASSAGQYTDTQYF. Variable domain in full (rest from reference TRBV5-4 and TRBJ2-3): ETGVTQSPTHLIKTRGQQVTLRCSSQSGHNTVSWYQQALGQGPQFIFQYYREEENGRGNFPPRFSGLQFPNYSSELNVNALELDDSALYLCASSAGQYTDTQYFGPGTRLTVL.

The rearrangement joins TRBV9 to TRBJ2-3, with 11 bases aligning to TRBD1. Trimming took 4 bases from V and 3 from J; bases not matched to a gene: 4. The V gene's germline CDR1 is SGDLS and CDR2 YYNGEE. This CDR3 has 15 amino acids. The CDR3 protein is CASSIGQGATDTQYF. CDR3 DNA: TGTGCCAGCAGCATTGGACAGGGGGCTACAGATACGCAGTATTTT.

This clone has just one count. The V call is TRBV4-1, the J call TRBJ2-3; D unclear. The germline V and J ends were trimmed by 0 bases and 5 bases, with 15 bases remaining between them. The germline V gene has CDR1 MGHRA and CDR2 YSYEKL. This CDR3 spans 16 amino acids. The CDR3 sequence is CASSQDLFRVRDTQYF. The CDR3 bases are TGCGCCAGCAGCCAAGATCTTTTCCGGGTAAGAGATACGCAGTATTTT.

The chain joins TRBV5-1 to TRBJ1-4, with a weak D call TRBD1 (6 bases). The CDR3 has 15 amino acids. Germline CDR1 SGHRS, CDR2 YFSETQ. The V end was cut by 3 bases, the J end by 8 bases, with 17 bases between. The CDR3 bases are TGCGCCAGCAGCTGGGAGGGCAGGGGAGGAGAAAAACTGTTTTTT. Protein product: CASSWEGRGGEKLFF. Based on the CDR3 plus reference TRBV5-1 and TRBJ1-4, the full variable domain is KAGVTQTPRYLIKTRGQQVTLSCSPISGHRSVSWYQQTPGQGLQFLFEYFSETQRNKGNFPGRFSGRQFSNSRSEMNVSTLELGDSALYLCASSWEGRGGEKLFFGSGTQLSVL.

The V gene is TRBV10-3, the J gene TRBJ2-7; 8 bases align to TRBD1. This CDR3 has 13 amino acids. The germline V gene encodes CDR1 ENHRY and CDR2 SYGVKD. The V gene end was trimmed by 10 bases and the J gene end by 3 bases; junction bases not matched to a gene: 8. DNA for the CDR3: TGTGCCACCGGAGGACAGGGTAGCTACGAGCAGTACTTC. Translation: CATGGQGSYEQYF.

V gene TRBV11-3 combines with J gene TRBJ1-1; D is ambiguous. This CDR3 comprises 13 residues. In germline, CDR1 is SGHNT, CDR2 YENEEA. The V end lost 8 bases, the J end lost 8 bases, and 18 bases lay between the germline ends. CDR3 region: CASGEGSKEEAFF. Here the CDR3 DNA reads TGTGCCAGCGGAGAGGGCAGCAAAGAGGAAGCTTTCTTT.

The sample holds one count of this clone. The chain couples TRBV28 to TRBJ1-1, with D possibly matching TRBD1 (5 bases). V was trimmed by 6 bases and J by 2 bases, leaving 16 bases between them. Germline loops: CDR1 MDHEN, CDR2 SYDVKM. CDR3 length: 15 amino acids. CDR3 bases: TGTGCCAGCAGACGGGGGGGAGGTGATAACACTGAAGCTTTCTTT. This translates into CASRRGGGDNTEAFF.

The chain uses TRBV7-9 and TRBJ2-7, with 8 bases identical to TRBD1. Germline loops: CDR1 SEHNR, CDR2 FQNEAQ (reference sequence). Trimming cost V 6 bases and J 3 bases; bases outside gene matches: 4. The CDR3 covers 13 residues. The CDR3 here is CASSFGQGYEQYF. CDR3 sequence (DNA): TGTGCCAGCAGTTTCGGACAGGGCTACGAGCAGTACTTC.

The chain has TRBV28 and TRBJ2-5, with 11 bases matching TRBD1. V lost 4 bases and J lost 7; bases outside the gene matches: 11. The CDR3 runs to 16 residues. CDR1 is MDHEN, CDR2 SYDVKM, per germline. CDR3 region: CASSSPSDRGLATQYF. In nucleotides, the CDR3 is TGTGCCAGCAGTTCACCCTCGGACAGGGGGCTGGCGACCCAGTACTTC.

V usage is TRBV3-1 (or the pseudogene TRBV3-2) and J usage is TRBJ1-2, with 10 bases matching TRBD1. Germline V lookup: CDR1 LGHDT, CDR2 YNNKEL (reference sequence). The length of the CDR3 is 17 residues. V was pared by 1 base and J by 2 bases, with 7 bases of the junction left unmatched. The CDR3 sequence: CASSQGTRTGGNYGYTF. For the CDR3, the DNA is TGTGCCAGCAGCCAAGGAACTCGGACAGGGGGGAACTATGGCTACACCTTC.

This chain links TRBV7-9 with TRBJ1-4; 7 bases align to TRBD1. With 5 bases clipped from V and 3 bases from J, the junction kept 6 bases outside the gene matches. Germline V CDR1 and CDR2: SEHNR, FQNEAQ (reference sequence). This CDR3 contains 15 residues. The CDR3 region has the DNA TGTGCCAGCAGCGTCTACAGGGGACCTAATGAAAAACTGTTTTTT. Its translation is CASSVYRGPNEKLFF.

CDR3 DNA: TGTGCCAGCATTGGGACATCTACCTACGAGCAGTACTTC. Protein product: CASIGTSTYEQYF. The chain links TRBV28 to TRBJ2-7, with D perhaps matching TRBD1 (6 bases). The CDR3 consists of 13 residues. V was clipped by 7 bases and J by 2 bases, with 12 bases between them. The germline V gene has CDR1 MDHEN and CDR2 SYDVKM.

The rearrangement uses TRBV6-5 and TRBJ2-1; a weak D match, TRBD1 (6 bases). Trimming removed 6 bases from V and 6 bases from J, with 18 bases in between. The CDR3 totals 15 residues. Germline lookup yields CDR1 MNHEY and CDR2 SVGAGI. The CDR3 reads CASSSTGMKVNEQFF. Written as DNA, the CDR3 is TGTGCCAGCAGCAGTACAGGGATGAAGGTCAATGAGCAGTTCTTC.

The sample holds many counts of this clone. The chain links TRBV30 to TRBJ1-5, with D perhaps matching TRBD1 (5 bases). V lost 3 bases and J 4 bases, leaving 13 bases between the germline ends. The CDR3 consists of 14 residues. Germline CDR1 GTSNPN, CDR2 SVGIG (reference sequence). The CDR3 DNA sequence: TGTGCCTGGAGAAGCCCGGGGGTTAATCAGCCCCAGCATTTT. Its translation is CAWRSPGVNQPQHF.

This chain joins TRBV7-9 and TRBJ1-2, with 8 nucleotides matching TRBD1. CDR1 is SEHNR and CDR2 is FQNEAQ in the germline V gene (reference sequence). This CDR3 has 14 amino acids. V gave up 6 bases and J gave up 5 bases; unmatched junction bases: 8. The CDR3 loop is CASRDQGATYGYTF. DNA for the CDR3: TGTGCCAGCAGGGATCAGGGGGCGACTTATGGCTACACCTTC.

The V call is TRBV2, the J call TRBJ2-1; D possibly corresponds to TRBD2 (6 bases). The CDR3 has 12 amino acids. The V gene's germline CDR1 is SNHLY and CDR2 FYNNEI. V was trimmed by 7 bases and J by 9 bases, leaving 13 bases between them. The CDR3 protein is CASTARGSEQFF. In nucleotides, the CDR3 is TGTGCCAGCACAGCTCGGGGGAGTGAGCAGTTCTTC.

The V and J genes are TRBV7-9 and TRBJ2-7, with D perhaps matching TRBD2 (6 bases). CDR1 is SEHNR and CDR2 is FQNEAQ in the germline V gene (reference sequence). The CDR3 sequence is 14 residues long. V gave up 5 bases and J gave up 2 bases, with 13 bases separating them. The chain's CDR3 is CASSGDSPPYEQYF. CDR3 in DNA: TGTGCCAGCAGCGGGGACTCCCCGCCCTACGAGCAGTACTTC.

The chain employs TRBV9 and TRBJ2-2; 7 bases align to TRBD1. The length of the CDR3 is 15 residues. Per the germline V gene, CDR1 is SGDLS and CDR2 is YYNGEE. J lost 6 bases, V lost 3 bases, and 8 bases had no gene match. The CDR3 bases are TGTGCCAGCAGCGCCCGGGACAGTCTTTCCGGGGAGCTGTTTTTT. This translates into CASSARDSLSGELFF.

As to this clone: At one end the junction does not follow the germline gene, possibly because of a read error. J is TRBJ2-5 and V is TRBV5-1, with TRBD2 matching 7 bases. CDR1 and CDR2 from the germline V gene are SGHRS and YFSETQ. The CDR3 spans 14 residues. CDR3 nucleotides: TGCGCCAGCAGCTTCAGGACTAGGAAAGAAACCCAGTACTTC. Translating it yields CASSFRTRKETQYF.

The chain links TRBV28 to TRBJ2-1; 8 nucleotides match TRBD1. This CDR3 is built from 15 residues. With V trimmed by 6 bases and J by 9 bases, 13 bases remained unmatched. Germline CDR1 is MDHEN and CDR2 is SYDVKM. The CDR3 DNA reads as TGTGCCAGCAGCAACGACAGGGGAAATTTAGGTGAGCAGTTCTTC. This sequence encodes CASSNDRGNLGEQFF.

A single count supports this clone. A junction boundary mismatches the germline segment, possibly from a read error. V gene TRBV6-5 combines with J gene TRBJ2-7; 9 nucleotides agree with TRBD1. The CDR3 sequence is 14 residues long. Germline V CDR1 and CDR2: MNHEY, SVGAGI. The CDR3 DNA sequence: TGTGCCGGCAGTTACTCGACAGGGGGTTACGAGCAGTACTTC. Its protein is CAGSYSTGGYEQYF.

The chain carries TRBV6-5 and TRBJ1-2, with D unresolved. Germline V CDR1 and CDR2: MNHEY, SVGAGI. V lost 2 bases, J lost 6 bases, and 13 bases lay in between. CDR3 length: 14 residues. The CDR3 DNA sequence: TGTGCCAGCAGTTACGGCTTAAATCCTGATGGCTACACCTTC. This translates into CASSYGLNPDGYTF.